This entry lists 23 T cell receptor beta chains sequenced from one sample in a study of blood T cells in healthy people across ages. Through a sample-barcoded 5' primer and a J-beta primer mix, a second PCR was run for about 6 to 11 cycles. In TCRdb, the 5' RACE reads were re-called with MiXCR into one record per CDR3 protein. The sample has about 780,000 distinct CDR3 sequences, 35% to 50% seen once. The sequenced sample consisted of blood. Receptor source: a man aged 80 or over in good health.

This clonotype has more than one count but fewer than ten. The junction departs from the called germline gene at one end, perhaps through a read error. The chain employs TRBV5-1 and TRBJ2-5, with 10 bases aligning to TRBD2. CDR1 is SGHRS, CDR2 YFSETQ, per germline. This CDR3 comprises 15 residues. CDR3: CAGSRGTSVLNEQYF. The DNA of the CDR3 is TGCGCCGGCAGCCGAGGGACTAGCGTTCTCAATGAGCAGTACTTC.

The rearrangement joins TRBV2 to TRBJ2-4; 7 nucleotides agree with TRBD2. Germline V gene sequence: CDR1 SNHLY, CDR2 FYNNEI. With V trimmed by 7 bases and J by 7 bases, 7 bases remained unmatched. CDR3 size: 13 residues. The CDR3 protein is CASTLGLLNIQYF. CDR3 DNA sequence: TGTGCCAGCACTTTGGGACTACTGAACATTCAGTACTTC.

Only a few counts were recorded for this clonotype. The chain is built from TRBV9 and TRBJ1-4; D gene unclear. In germline, CDR1 is SGDLS, CDR2 YYNGEE. V lost 4 bases and J 0 bases, leaving 10 bases between the germline ends. This CDR3 has 15 residues. CDR3 residues: CASSQDATTNEKLFF. CDR3 sequence (DNA): TGTGCCAGCAGCCAAGATGCAACAACTAATGAAAAACTGTTTTTT.

V is TRBV20-1 and J is TRBJ2-2; D ambiguous. This CDR3 is built from 14 residues. The V gene lost 0 bases and the J gene lost 6 bases, with 11 bases spanning the gap. Germline CDR1 DFQATT, CDR2 SNEGSKA (reference sequence). CDR3 in DNA: TGCAGTGCTAGAGATTACCTTAAGGCCGGGGAGCTGTTTTTT. Translated, it gives CSARDYLKAGELFF.

This clonotype was seen a few times. This sequence joins TRBV2 and TRBJ2-1; no clear D. The CDR3 is 15 residues long. V was shortened by 2 bases and J by 5 bases, with 13 bases between the two germline ends. Germline CDR1 is SNHLY and CDR2 is FYNNEI. CDR3 sequence (DNA): TGTGCCAGCAGTGAAATACCGGGTCGCCACAATGAGCAGTTCTTC. Amino acid sequence: CASSEIPGRHNEQFF.

This clonotype was counted a single time. The chain uses TRBV6-1 and TRBJ2-1; 13 bases align to TRBD2. There are 17 residues in the CDR3. Germline assignment: CDR1 MNHNS and CDR2 SASEGT. With 6 bases clipped from V and 5 bases from J, the junction kept 10 bases outside the gene matches. Written as DNA, the CDR3 is TGTGCCAGCAGGGGGGGACTAGCGGGACAAGTAAACAATGAGCAGTTCTTC. It is translated as CASRGGLAGQVNNEQFF.

A single count supports this clonotype. The V call is TRBV7-9, the J call TRBJ1-6; no clear D gene. The ends were cut back, 5 bases at V and 14 bases at J, with 16 bases in the middle. The germline V gene encodes CDR1 SEHNR and CDR2 FQNEAQ (reference sequence). The CDR3 runs 13 residues. CDR3 sequence (DNA): TGTGCCAGCAGCCCACGAGGCCCTCTAGCCCTCCACTTT. The encoded protein is CASSPRGPLALHF.

CDR3 sequence: CASSPSDRRYTEAFF. The CDR3 DNA sequence: TGTGCCAGCTCACCATCGGACAGGAGGTACACTGAAGCTTTCTTT. This chain links TRBV18 with TRBJ1-1; TRBD1 matches at 7 bases. The CDR3 is 15 amino acids. CDR1 is KGHSH, CDR2 LQKENI, per germline. The ends lost 2 bases at V and 3 bases at J; junction bases unmatched: 6.

The sample holds a few counts of this clonotype. The V gene is TRBV9, the J gene TRBJ2-5, with 11 bases lining up with TRBD2. This CDR3 contains 16 residues. J gave up 11 bases and V 1 base, and 13 bases lay outside the gene matches. CDR1 SGDLS and CDR2 YYNGEE come from the germline V gene. DNA of the CDR3: TGTGCCAGCAGCGTATATAGCGGGAGGGCGATCGAAGAGCAGTACTTC. It codes for CASSVYSGRAIEEQYF.

The V call is TRBV4-2, the J call TRBJ1-2; D ambiguous. The V gene lost 3 bases and the J gene lost 7 bases, with 9 bases spanning the gap. Germline V gene lookup returns CDR1 LGHNA and CDR2 YNFKEQ. This CDR3 has 12 amino acids. The CDR3 nucleotides read TGTGCCAGCAGCCAGGCAACGCTTGGCTACACCTTC. It yields the protein CASSQATLGYTF.

The V and J genes are TRBV5-1 and TRBJ2-5; D not certain. CDR1 is SGHRS and CDR2 is YFSETQ in the germline V gene. This CDR3 comprises 16 residues. Trimming shortened V by 2 bases and J by 4 bases, and 18 bases separated the two germline ends. CDR3 DNA: TGCGCCAGCAGCTTAGGCGCAATTCGGGCCGGAGAGACCCAGTACTTC. It yields the protein CASSLGAIRAGETQYF.

The CDR3 region has the DNA TGTGCCAGCAGTGACAGGAGAAGCACAGATACGCAGTATTTT. Encoded protein: CASSDRRSTDTQYF. J is TRBJ2-3 and V is TRBV2; no clear D gene. V was cut by 3 bases and J by 0 bases, with 7 bases left in between. The germline CDR1 and CDR2 sequences are SNHLY and FYNNEI. The CDR3 length is 14 residues.

The chain is built from TRBV5-1 and TRBJ2-5; D possibly matches TRBD1 or TRBD2 (5 bases each). Trimming pared 2 bases from V and 4 bases from J, leaving 9 bases between. In germline, CDR1 is SGHRS, CDR2 YFSETQ. The CDR3 runs to 13 residues. CDR3 protein: CASSFGAGETQYF. CDR3 in DNA: TGCGCCAGCAGCTTCGGGGCAGGAGAGACCCAGTACTTC.

The J gene is TRBJ2-7, the V gene TRBV30; weak D call: TRBD2 (6 bases). Trimming removed 0 bases at V and 3 bases at J, with 12 bases between. The CDR3 is 14 residues long. CDR1 is GTSNPN and CDR2 is SVGIG in the germline V gene (reference sequence). The CDR3 DNA reads TGTGCCTGGAGTGTGAATGGGGGGTACTACGAGCAGTACTTC. Its translation: CAWSVNGGYYEQYF.

CDR3 residues: CASRPSSDRAYGYTF. Written as DNA, the CDR3 is TGTGCCAGCAGGCCATCCAGCGACAGGGCCTATGGCTACACCTTC. V and J are TRBV6-5 and TRBJ1-2, with 7 bases lining up with TRBD1. The V segment lost 6 bases and the J segment 4 bases; nucleotides outside the gene matches: 11. Germline values: CDR1 MNHEY, CDR2 SVGAGI. The CDR3 sequence is 15 residues long.

The rearrangement links TRBV28 to TRBJ2-7, with 10 bases fitting TRBD2. There are 15 residues in the CDR3. The trim removed 8 bases at V and 6 bases at J, leaving 13 bases unmatched. Germline CDR1 MDHEN, CDR2 SYDVKM. The CDR3 here is CASQILAGGVGEQYF. The CDR3 coding sequence is TGTGCCAGCCAAATTTTAGCGGGAGGCGTGGGCGAGCAGTACTTC.

This clonotype was seen more than once but under ten times. The chain combines TRBV12-3 or TRBV12-4 with TRBJ2-5; TRBD2 agrees at 12 bases. Germline trimming cut 4 bases from V and 5 bases from J; bases unmatched to any gene: 11. The CDR3 covers 17 residues. The CDR3 sequence is CASSSSLAGGFSETQYF. The CDR3 nucleotides are TGTGCCAGCAGTTCCTCCCTAGCGGGAGGGTTTTCGGAGACCCAGTACTTC.

This chain joins TRBV20-1 and TRBJ2-5, with 11 bases lining up with TRBD1. With V trimmed by 5 bases and J by 4 bases, 6 bases remained unmatched. The CDR3 is made up of 14 amino acids. Per germline, CDR1 DFQATT and CDR2 SNEGSKA (reference sequence). The CDR3: CSAWTGGGGETQYF. The CDR3 DNA sequence: TGCAGTGCTTGGACAGGGGGCGGGGGAGAGACCCAGTACTTC.

V and J are TRBV20-1 and TRBJ2-1; 8 nucleotides align to TRBD2. The DNA matches TRBJ2-7 better at its end, which makes the J call doubtful. CDR3 length: 17 residues. Germline CDR1 DFQATT, CDR2 SNEGSKA (reference sequence). The CDR3 protein is CSARDPKSGSSYNEQYF. CDR3 nucleotide sequence: TGCAGTGCTAGAGATCCGAAGAGCGGGAGCTCCTACAATGAGCAGTACTTC.

This clonotype was seen repeatedly, ten times or more. V gene TRBV20-1 combines with J gene TRBJ2-1; 8 nucleotides agree with TRBD2. The V gene end was trimmed by 5 bases and the J gene end by 6 bases; junction bases not matched to a gene: 12. This CDR3 comprises 15 residues. Germline loops: CDR1 DFQATT, CDR2 SNEGSKA (reference sequence). CDR3 loop: CSALGSSGSFNEQFF. DNA for the CDR3: TGCAGTGCTCTGGGATCAAGCGGGAGTTTCAATGAGCAGTTCTTC.

This sequence joins TRBV20-1 and TRBJ2-1; D possibly corresponds to TRBD2 (5 bases). V was shortened by 3 bases and J by 8 bases, with 11 bases between the two germline ends. This CDR3 region has 12 residues. Germline V gene sequence: CDR1 DFQATT, CDR2 SNEGSKA (reference sequence). The CDR3 coding sequence is TGCAGTGCTAGGGATAGGGAGCATGAGCAGTTCTTC. This encodes CSARDREHEQFF.

The V and J genes are TRBV7-9 and TRBJ2-7; D is possibly TRBD1 (7 bases). CDR3 length: 17 residues. V was clipped by 5 bases and J by 2 bases, with 22 bases between them. From germline, CDR1 is SEHNR and CDR2 FQNEAQ (reference sequence). CDR3 residues: CASSPLVGGGITYEQYF. In DNA, the CDR3 is TGTGCCAGCAGCCCATTGGTAGGAGGGGGCATAACCTACGAGCAGTACTTC.

This clonotype was seen only once. The rearrangement uses TRBV3-1 and TRBJ2-5, with D unresolved. V lost 4 bases, J lost 4 bases, and 16 bases lay in between. The CDR3 length is 15 residues. Germline V gives CDR1 LGHDT, CDR2 YNNKEL (reference sequence). The DNA for the CDR3 is TGTGCCAGCAGCCCCTATAGCCGGACCGGAGAGACCCAGTACTTC. Encoded protein: CASSPYSRTGETQYF.